A single sample gave rise to the 14 T cell receptor beta chains below, sequenced in a study of glioma-infiltrating T cells. Amplification of TCR alpha and beta CDR3 regions from RNA used iRepertoire nested multiplex PCR. TCRdb reprocessed the multiplex PCR reads via MiXCR and lists one record per CDR3 protein. The table lists around 20,000 distinct CDR3 sequences, 20% to 25% of them singletons. Sequencing was performed on glioma tissue, nonneoplastic brain tissue, or PBMCs (not recorded which). These receptors were collected from a human donor with low-grade glioma or glioblastoma, undergoing nonglioma brain surgery, or in good health (not recorded which).

The V call is TRBV29-1, the J call TRBJ2-7; 15 positions agree with TRBD2. The germline V gene has CDR1 SQVTM and CDR2 ANQGSEA. The J segment lost 4 bases and the V segment lost 3 bases, leaving 1 base of the junction unmatched. CDR3 length: 14 amino acids. The CDR3: CSVDGLAGGYEQYF. In DNA, the CDR3 is TGCAGCGTTGACGGACTAGCGGGGGGGTACGAGCAGTACTTC.

V usage is TRBV7-2 and J usage is TRBJ2-7, with D maybe TRBD1 (5 bases). Germline CDR1 and CDR2: SGHTA and FQGNSA. The V end lost 1 base, the J end lost 7 bases, and 17 bases lay between the germline ends. CDR3 length: 15 residues. CDR3 in DNA: TGTGCCAGCAGCTTAGTCGTTGCGGTAGGGGTAGAGCAGTACTTC. Its protein product is CASSLVVAVGVEQYF.

About this clonotype: A much larger clone sits a single nucleotide away, making a read error possible. The genes are TRBV20-1 and TRBJ2-7, with a weak D call TRBD2 (5 bases). The CDR3 loop spans 12 amino acids. Germline V gene lookup returns CDR1 DFQATT and CDR2 SNEGSKA (reference sequence). The CDR3 DNA sequence: TGCAGTGCTAGCCCCGATGACTACGGGCAGTACTTC. Its translation is CSASPDDYGQYF.

This clonotype was detected only a few times. The chain joins TRBV4-2 to TRBJ1-2; D not certain. Germline-derived CDR1 and CDR2 are LGHNA and YNFKEQ. Trimming stripped 2 bases from V and 1 base from J, with 5 bases between. The CDR3 length is 13 residues. The CDR3, as DNA: TGTGCCAGCAGCCAACAGAATAACTATGGCTACACCTTC. It encodes CASSQQNNYGYTF.

Notes on this clonotype: Sequence at one end of the junction differs from germline and may be a read error. The chain is built from TRBV7-7 and TRBJ2-5, with D uncertain. CDR1 and CDR2 from the germline V gene are SSHAT and FNYEAQ (reference sequence). This CDR3 comprises 14 residues. The CDR3 loop reads CASSSLDRWETQYF. In DNA form, the CDR3 reads TGTGCTAGCAGCTCCCTCGATCGTTGGGAGACCCAGTACTTC.

At least ten counts were recorded for this clonotype. The CDR3: CSARTGGGTQYF. The CDR3 region has the DNA TGCAGTGCGAGGACTGGAGGCGGGACCCAGTACTTC. V and J are TRBV20-1 and TRBJ2-5, with a possible D match to TRBD2 (5 bases). Trimming took off 6 bases at V and 7 bases at J, with 15 bases between the two ends. Germline V CDR1 and CDR2: DFQATT, SNEGSKA (reference sequence). This CDR3 has 12 residues.

The V gene is TRBV5-4, the J gene TRBJ2-1; 14 nucleotides match TRBD2. V trimming: 3 bases; J trimming: 7 bases; junction bases outside the gene matches: 12. The germline V gene encodes CDR1 SGHNT and CDR2 YYREEE (reference sequence). The CDR3 has 18 amino acids. CDR3 nucleotides: TGTGCCAGCAGCTACGGACTAGCGGGGGGTCCGGTCGGTAATGAGCAGTTCTTC. Its translation: CASSYGLAGGPVGNEQFF.

This chain connects TRBV6-1 to TRBJ1-2; 7 nucleotides align to TRBD1. V dropped 5 bases and J dropped 3; count of bases not matched to a gene: 12. The length of the CDR3 is 16 residues. The germline V gene encodes CDR1 MNHNS and CDR2 SASEGT. The chain's CDR3 is CASSKSTGVLYYGYTF. The CDR3 nucleotides are TGTGCCAGCAGTAAATCCACAGGGGTCCTTTACTATGGCTACACCTTC.

V and J are TRBV20-1 and TRBJ2-1; D uncertain. There are 15 residues in the CDR3. V was cut by 4 bases and J by 0 bases, with 13 bases left in between. Germline V gene lookup returns CDR1 DFQATT and CDR2 SNEGSKA (reference sequence). The CDR3, as DNA: TGCAGTGCTACACACGCGAAAAGCTCCTACAATGAGCAGTTCTTC. It translates to CSATHAKSSYNEQFF.

DNA of the CDR3: TGTGCCAGCAGCGCCACCTGGGACCCCTACGAGCAGTACTTC. As protein: CASSATWDPYEQYF. The chain is built from TRBV11-1 and TRBJ2-7; D is tentatively TRBD1 or TRBD2 (5 bases each). This CDR3 region has 14 residues. CDR1 and CDR2 from the germline V gene are SGHAT and FQDESV (reference sequence). V was cut by 5 bases and J by 2 bases, with 13 bases left in between.

There are many counts of this clonotype. The rearrangement links TRBV5-4 to TRBJ1-1, with TRBD1 matching 7 bases. This CDR3 contains 15 residues. Trimming at V came to 2 bases and at J to 0 bases, leaving 4 bases not matched to a gene. In germline, CDR1 is SGHNT, CDR2 YYREEE (reference sequence). CDR3: CASSFETGLNTEAFF. CDR3 coding DNA: TGTGCCAGCAGCTTTGAGACAGGGCTGAACACTGAAGCTTTCTTT. Full variable domain (outside the CDR3, taken from reference TRBV5-4 and TRBJ1-1): ETGVTQSPTHLIKTRGQQVTLRCSSQSGHNTVSWYQQALGQGPQFIFQYYREEENGRGNFPPRFSGLQFPNYSSELNVNALELDDSALYLCASSFETGLNTEAFFGQGTRLTVV.

This clonotype has at least ten counts. The CDR3 sequence: CASSVFYPGQAYEQYF. The DNA for the CDR3 is TGTGCCAGCAGTGTCTTCTACCCGGGACAAGCCTACGAGCAGTACTTC. The chain has TRBV28 and TRBJ2-7, with D possibly TRBD1 on 6 matching bases. With 5 bases removed from V and 2 bases from J, the gap between germline ends came to 19 bases. The germline gives CDR1 MDHEN, CDR2 SYDVKM. This CDR3 has 16 residues.

This clonotype was observed at least ten times. The V call is TRBV7-9, the J call TRBJ1-1, with TRBD1 matching over 7 bases. V lost 5 bases and J lost 8; bases outside the gene matches: 5. The CDR3 length is 12 residues. Germline CDR1 and CDR2: SEHNR and FQNEAQ (reference sequence). The CDR3 DNA reads TGTGCCAGCAGCCCTAGGGACAGAGAAGCTTTCTTT. Residues: CASSPRDREAFF.

At least ten counts were recorded for this clonotype. CDR3: CASSGPYPETQYF. CDR3 nucleotides: TGTGCCAGCAGTGGGCCCTACCCAGAGACCCAGTACTTC. The chain carries TRBV25-1 and TRBJ2-5; D unclear. The CDR3 runs to 13 residues. Deletions cut 4 bases from V and 4 bases from J, with 10 bases between. Germline values: CDR1 MGHDK, CDR2 SYGVNS.